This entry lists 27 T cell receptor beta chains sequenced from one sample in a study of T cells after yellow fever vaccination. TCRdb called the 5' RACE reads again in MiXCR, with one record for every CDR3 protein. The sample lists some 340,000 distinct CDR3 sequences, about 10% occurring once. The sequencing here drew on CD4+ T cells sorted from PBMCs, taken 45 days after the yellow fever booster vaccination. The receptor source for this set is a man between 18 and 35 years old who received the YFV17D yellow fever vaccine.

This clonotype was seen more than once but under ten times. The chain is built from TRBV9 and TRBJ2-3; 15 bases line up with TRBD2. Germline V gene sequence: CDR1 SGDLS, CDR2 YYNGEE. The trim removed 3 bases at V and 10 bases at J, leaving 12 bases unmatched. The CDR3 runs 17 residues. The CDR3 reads CASSAGTSGGMDGAQYF. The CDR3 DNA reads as TGTGCCAGCAGCGCCGGGACTAGCGGGGGGATGGATGGGGCGCAGTATTTT.

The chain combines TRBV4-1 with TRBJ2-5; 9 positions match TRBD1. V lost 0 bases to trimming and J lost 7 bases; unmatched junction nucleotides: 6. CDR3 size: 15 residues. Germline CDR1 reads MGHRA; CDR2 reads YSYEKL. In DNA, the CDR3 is TGCGCCAGCAGCCAAGAACGGGACAGGGCGTGGACCCAGTACTTC. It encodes CASSQERDRAWTQYF.

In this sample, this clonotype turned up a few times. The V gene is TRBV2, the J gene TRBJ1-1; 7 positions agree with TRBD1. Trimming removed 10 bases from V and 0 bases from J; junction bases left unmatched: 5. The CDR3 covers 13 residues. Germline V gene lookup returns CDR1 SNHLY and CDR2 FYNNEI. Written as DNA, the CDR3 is TGTGCCACCAGGGGACAGATGAACACTGAAGCTTTCTTT. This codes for CATRGQMNTEAFF.

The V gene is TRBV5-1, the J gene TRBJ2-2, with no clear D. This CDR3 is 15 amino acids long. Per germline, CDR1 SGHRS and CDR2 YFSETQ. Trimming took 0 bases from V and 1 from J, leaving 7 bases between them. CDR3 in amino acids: CASSLEAKNTGELFF. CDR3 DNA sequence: TGCGCCAGCAGCTTGGAGGCCAAGAACACCGGGGAGCTGTTTTTT. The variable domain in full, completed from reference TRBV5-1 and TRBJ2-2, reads KAGVTQTPRYLIKTRGQQVTLSCSPISGHRSVSWYQQTPGQGLQFLFEYFSETQRNKGNFPGRFSGRQFSNSRSEMNVSTLELGDSALYLCASSLEAKNTGELFFGEGSRLTVL.

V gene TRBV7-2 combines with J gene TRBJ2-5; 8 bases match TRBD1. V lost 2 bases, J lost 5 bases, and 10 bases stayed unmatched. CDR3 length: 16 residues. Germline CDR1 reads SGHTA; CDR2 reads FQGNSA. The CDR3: CASSLSQGAVRETQYF. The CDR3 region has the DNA TGTGCCAGCAGCTTAAGTCAGGGGGCGGTGAGGGAGACCCAGTACTTC.

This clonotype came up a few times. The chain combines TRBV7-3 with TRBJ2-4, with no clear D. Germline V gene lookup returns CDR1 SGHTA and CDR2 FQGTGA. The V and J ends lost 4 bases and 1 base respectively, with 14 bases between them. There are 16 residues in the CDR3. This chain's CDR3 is CASSSPGLEAKNIQYF. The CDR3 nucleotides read TGTGCCAGCAGCTCCCCTGGGTTGGAGGCCAAAAACATTCAGTACTTC.

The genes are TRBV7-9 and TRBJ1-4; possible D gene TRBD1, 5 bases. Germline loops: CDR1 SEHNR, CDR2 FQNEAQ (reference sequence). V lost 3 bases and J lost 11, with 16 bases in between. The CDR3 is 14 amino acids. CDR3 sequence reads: CASSFGQGQIKLFF. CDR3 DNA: TGTGCCAGCAGCTTCGGACAAGGGCAAATCAAACTGTTTTTT.

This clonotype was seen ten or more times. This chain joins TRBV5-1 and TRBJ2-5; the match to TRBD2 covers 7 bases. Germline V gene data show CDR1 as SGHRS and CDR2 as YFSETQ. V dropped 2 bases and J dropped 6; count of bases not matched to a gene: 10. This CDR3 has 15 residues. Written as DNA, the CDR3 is TGCGCCAGCAGCTTTTGGAGTCAGAGCGGGAAGACCCAGTACTTC. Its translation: CASSFWSQSGKTQYF.

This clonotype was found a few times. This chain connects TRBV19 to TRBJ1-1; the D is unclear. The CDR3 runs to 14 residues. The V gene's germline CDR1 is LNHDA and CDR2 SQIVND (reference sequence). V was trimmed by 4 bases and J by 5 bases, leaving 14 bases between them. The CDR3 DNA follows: TGTGCCAGTAGTAAACCGAGGGATAGAACTGAAGCTTTCTTT. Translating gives CASSKPRDRTEAFF. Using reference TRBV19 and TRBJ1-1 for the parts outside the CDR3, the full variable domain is DGGITQSPKYLFRKEGQNVTLSCEQNLNHDAMYWYRQDPGQGLRLIYYSQIVNDFQKGDIAEGYSVSREKKESFPLTVTSAQKNPTAFYLCASSKPRDRTEAFFGQGTRLTVV.

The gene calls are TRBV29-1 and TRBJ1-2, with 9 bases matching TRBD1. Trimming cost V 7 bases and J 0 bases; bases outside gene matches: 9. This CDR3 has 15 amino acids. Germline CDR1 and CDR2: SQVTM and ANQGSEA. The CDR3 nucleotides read TGCAGCGCTTCACAGGGGGCCCCAACTAACTATGGCTACACCTTC. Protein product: CSASQGAPTNYGYTF.

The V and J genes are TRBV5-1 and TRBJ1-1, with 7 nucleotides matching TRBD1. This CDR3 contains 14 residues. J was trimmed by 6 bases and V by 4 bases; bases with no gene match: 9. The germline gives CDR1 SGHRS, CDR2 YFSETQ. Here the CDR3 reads CASSAGTATAEAFF. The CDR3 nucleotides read TGCGCCAGCAGCGCCGGGACAGCGACCGCTGAAGCTTTCTTT. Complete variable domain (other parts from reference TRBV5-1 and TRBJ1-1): KAGVTQTPRYLIKTRGQQVTLSCSPISGHRSVSWYQQTPGQGLQFLFEYFSETQRNKGNFPGRFSGRQFSNSRSEMNVSTLELGDSALYLCASSAGTATAEAFFGQGTRLTVV.

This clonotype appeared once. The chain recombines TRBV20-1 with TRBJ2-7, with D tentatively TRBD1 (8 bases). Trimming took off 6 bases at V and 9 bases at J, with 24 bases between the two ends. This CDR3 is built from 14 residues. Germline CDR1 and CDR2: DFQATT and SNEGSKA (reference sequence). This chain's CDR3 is CSAQTGTGGGGQYF. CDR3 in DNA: TGCAGTGCGCAGACCGGGACAGGAGGCGGGGGGCAGTACTTC.

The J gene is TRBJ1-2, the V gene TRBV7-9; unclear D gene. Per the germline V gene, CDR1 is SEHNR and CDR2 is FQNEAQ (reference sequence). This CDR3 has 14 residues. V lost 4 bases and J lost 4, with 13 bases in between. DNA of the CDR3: TGTGCCAGCAGCTCTACAGTTCATGGCTATGGCTACACCTTC. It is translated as CASSSTVHGYGYTF.

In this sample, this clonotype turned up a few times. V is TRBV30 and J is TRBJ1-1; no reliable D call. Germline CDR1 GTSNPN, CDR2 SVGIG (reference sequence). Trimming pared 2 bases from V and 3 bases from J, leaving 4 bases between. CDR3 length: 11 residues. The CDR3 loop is CAWSKYTEAFF. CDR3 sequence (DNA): TGTGCCTGGAGTAAATACACTGAAGCTTTCTTT.

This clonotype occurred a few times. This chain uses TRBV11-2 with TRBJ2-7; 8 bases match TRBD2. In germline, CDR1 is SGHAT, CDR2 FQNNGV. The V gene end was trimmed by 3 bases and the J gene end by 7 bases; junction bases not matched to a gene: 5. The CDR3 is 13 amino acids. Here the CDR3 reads CASSFGGAGEQYF. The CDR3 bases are TGTGCCAGCAGCTTCGGGGGGGCCGGGGAGCAGTACTTC.

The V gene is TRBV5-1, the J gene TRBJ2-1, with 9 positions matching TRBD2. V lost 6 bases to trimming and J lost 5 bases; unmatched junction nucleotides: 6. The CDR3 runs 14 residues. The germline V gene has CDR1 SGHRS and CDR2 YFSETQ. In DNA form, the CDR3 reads TGCGCCAGCAAGCGGACTAGCGACGACAATGAGCAGTTCTTC. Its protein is CASKRTSDDNEQFF.

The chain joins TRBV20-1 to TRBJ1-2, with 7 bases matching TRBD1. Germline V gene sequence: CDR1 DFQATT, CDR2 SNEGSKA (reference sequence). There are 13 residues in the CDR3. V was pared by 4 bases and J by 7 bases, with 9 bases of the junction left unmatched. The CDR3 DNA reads TGCAGTGCTAAGGGCAGGGGGTTGGTTGGCTACACCTTC. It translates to CSAKGRGLVGYTF.

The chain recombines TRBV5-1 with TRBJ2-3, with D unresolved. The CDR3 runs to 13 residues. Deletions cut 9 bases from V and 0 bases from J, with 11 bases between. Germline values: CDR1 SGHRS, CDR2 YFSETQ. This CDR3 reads CATRKTSTDTQYF. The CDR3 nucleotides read TGCGCCACCAGGAAAACTAGCACAGATACGCAGTATTTT.

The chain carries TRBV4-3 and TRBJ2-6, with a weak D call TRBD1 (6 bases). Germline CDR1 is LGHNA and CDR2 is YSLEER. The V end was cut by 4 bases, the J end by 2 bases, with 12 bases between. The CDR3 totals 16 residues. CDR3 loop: CASSPLGGTGANVLTF. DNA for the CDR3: TGCGCCAGCAGCCCCCTAGGGGGAACTGGGGCCAACGTCCTGACTTTC.

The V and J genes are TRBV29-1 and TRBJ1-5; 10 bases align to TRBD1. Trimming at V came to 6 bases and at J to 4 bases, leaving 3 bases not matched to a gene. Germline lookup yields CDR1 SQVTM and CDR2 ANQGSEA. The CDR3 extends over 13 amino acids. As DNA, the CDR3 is TGCAGCGTAGCGGGACAGGGGAATCAGCCCCAGCATTTT. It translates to CSVAGQGNQPQHF.

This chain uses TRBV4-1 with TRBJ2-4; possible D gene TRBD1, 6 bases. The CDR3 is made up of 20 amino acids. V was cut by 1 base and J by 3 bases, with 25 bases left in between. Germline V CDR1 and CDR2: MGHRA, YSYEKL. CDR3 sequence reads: CASSQGLLRGWGESKNIQYF. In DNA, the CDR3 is TGCGCCAGCAGCCAAGGGTTGCTCAGGGGATGGGGTGAGAGCAAAAACATTCAGTACTTC.

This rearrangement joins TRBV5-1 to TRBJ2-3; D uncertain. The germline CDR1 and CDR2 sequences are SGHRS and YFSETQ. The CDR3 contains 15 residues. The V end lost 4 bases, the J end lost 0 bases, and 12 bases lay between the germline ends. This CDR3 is CASSGEFTSTDTQYF. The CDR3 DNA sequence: TGCGCCAGCAGCGGGGAATTTACTAGCACAGATACGCAGTATTTT.

DNA for the CDR3: TGTGCCAGCAGCTGGGACAGGGTCGGTCGGGAGCTGTTTTTT. It yields the protein CASSWDRVGRELFF. The V gene is TRBV7-2, the J gene TRBJ2-2; 9 nucleotides agree with TRBD1. Germline CDR1 SGHTA, CDR2 FQGNSA. Trimming took 4 bases from V and 9 from J; bases not matched to a gene: 6. This CDR3 is built from 14 residues. Looking up the rest from reference TRBV7-2 and TRBJ2-2 gives the full variable domain: GAGVSQSPSNKVTEKGKDVELRCDPISGHTALYWYRQSLGQGLEFLIYFQGNSAPDKSGLPSDRFSAERTGGSVSTLTIQRTQQEDSAVYLCASSWDRVGRELFFGEGSRLTVL.

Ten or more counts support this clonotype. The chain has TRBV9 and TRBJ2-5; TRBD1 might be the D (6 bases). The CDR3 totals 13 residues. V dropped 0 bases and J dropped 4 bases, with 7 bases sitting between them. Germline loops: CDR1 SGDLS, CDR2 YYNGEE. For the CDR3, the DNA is TGTGCCAGCAGCGTAGGGGGGCGAGAGACCCAGTACTTC. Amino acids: CASSVGGRETQYF. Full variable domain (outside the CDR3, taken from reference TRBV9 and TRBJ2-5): DSGVTQTPKHLITATGQRVTLRCSPRSGDLSVYWYQQSLDQGLQFLIQYYNGEERAKGNILERFSAQQFPDLHSELNLSSLELGDSALYFCASSVGGRETQYFGPGTRLLVL.

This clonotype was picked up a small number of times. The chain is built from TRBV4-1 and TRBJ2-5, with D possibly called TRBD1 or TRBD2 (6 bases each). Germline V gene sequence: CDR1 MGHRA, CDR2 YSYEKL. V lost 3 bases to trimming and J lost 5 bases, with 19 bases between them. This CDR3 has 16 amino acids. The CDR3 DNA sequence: TGCGCCAGCAGCCATACCCGGGGGCCTTTGAGGGAGACCCAGTACTTC. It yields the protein CASSHTRGPLRETQYF.

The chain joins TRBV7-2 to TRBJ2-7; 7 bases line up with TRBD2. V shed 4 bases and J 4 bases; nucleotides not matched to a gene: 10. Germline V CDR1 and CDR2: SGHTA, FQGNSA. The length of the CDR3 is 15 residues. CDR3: CASSYLPGGGYEQYV. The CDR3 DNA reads TGTGCCAGCAGCTATCTTCCGGGGGGTGGGTACGAGCAGTACGTC.

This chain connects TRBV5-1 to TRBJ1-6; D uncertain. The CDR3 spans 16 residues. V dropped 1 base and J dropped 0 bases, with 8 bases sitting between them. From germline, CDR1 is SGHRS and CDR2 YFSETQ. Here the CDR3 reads CASSLYGSSYNSPLHF. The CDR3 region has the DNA TGCGCCAGCAGCTTGTACGGAAGCTCCTATAATTCACCCCTCCACTTT.